This is a list of T cell receptor beta chains from one sample in a study of T cells in Graves' hyperthyroidism and ophthalmopathy. TCRdb analysed the multiplex PCR reads with MiXCR anew, one entry per CDR3 protein. The sample has more than 350,000 distinct CDR3 sequences; about 14% are singletons. The specimen was blood. The receptors were sampled from a woman aged 25-40 years with Graves' ophthalmopathy. The CDR3 runs from the conserved cysteine through the conserved F or W. Fields, in order: V gene, D gene, clone size, J gene, CDR3 protein, CDR3 DNA. D genes are given only for firm matches. A row's size may be missing; if present it is once, few, many or a size class.

V gene: TRBV6-1; D gene: NA; clone size: many; J gene: TRBJ1-1; CDR3 protein: CASSNLMNTEAFF; CDR3 DNA: TGTGCCAGCAGTAACTTAATGAACACTGAAGCTTTCTTT
V gene: TRBV29-1; D gene: TRBD1; clone size: few; J gene: TRBJ2-5; CDR3 protein: CSVEGQGEETQYF; CDR3 DNA: TGCAGCGTTGAAGGACAGGGAGAAGAGACCCAGTACTTC
V gene: TRBV20-1; D gene: TRBD1; clone size: few; J gene: TRBJ1-5; CDR3 protein: CSAHRDRGNQPQHF; CDR3 DNA: TGCAGTGCTCACCGGGACAGGGGAAATCAGCCCCAGCATTTT
V gene: TRBV6-1; D gene: NA; clone size: many; J gene: TRBJ2-1; CDR3 protein: CASRGFSGSTYNEQFF; CDR3 DNA: TGTGCCAGCAGGGGATTTAGCGGATCTACCTACAATGAGCAGTTCTTC
V gene: TRBV12-3/TRBV12-4; D gene: NA; clone size: many; J gene: TRBJ1-1; CDR3 protein: CASSLMSWTPMNTEAFF; CDR3 DNA: TGTGCCAGCAGTTTAATGAGCTGGACCCCTATGAACACTGAAGCTTTCTTT
V gene: TRBV19; D gene: NA; clone size: NA; J gene: TRBJ1-5; CDR3 protein: CASRQTGDNNQPQHF; CDR3 DNA: TGTGCCAGCAGACAGACAGGCGATAACAATCAGCCCCAGCATTTT
V gene: TRBV7-2; D gene: TRBD1; clone size: many; J gene: TRBJ1-5; CDR3 protein: CASSLELQGDQPQHF; CDR3 DNA: TGTGCCAGCAGCTTAGAATTGCAGGGGGATCAGCCCCAGCATTTT
V gene: TRBV6-1; D gene: NA; clone size: NA; J gene: TRBJ1-2; CDR3 protein: CASSPREAYGYIF; CDR3 DNA: TGTGCCAGCAGCCCGCGGGAGGCCTATGGCTACATCTTC
V gene: TRBV9; D gene: NA; clone size: few; J gene: TRBJ1-5; CDR3 protein: CASSAGISVNQPQHF; CDR3 DNA: TGTGCCAGCAGCGCCGGGATCTCAGTCAATCAGCCCCAGCATTTT
V gene: TRBV14; D gene: NA; clone size: NA; J gene: TRBJ1-3; CDR3 protein: CASSYGAPGNTIYF; CDR3 DNA: TGTGCCAGCAGCTACGGTGCCCCTGGAAACACCATATATTTT
V gene: TRBV9; D gene: NA; clone size: few; J gene: TRBJ2-7; CDR3 protein: CASSVGYTYYEQYF; CDR3 DNA: TGTGCCAGCAGCGTAGGATACACCTACTACGAGCAGTACTTC
V gene: TRBV10-3; D gene: NA; clone size: many; J gene: TRBJ2-1; CDR3 protein: CAISDGASRFDEQFF; CDR3 DNA: TGTGCCATCAGTGATGGTGCTTCTAGGTTCGATGAGCAGTTCTTC
V gene: TRBV25-1; D gene: NA; clone size: NA; J gene: TRBJ2-1; CDR3 protein: CASSGRVNNEQFF; CDR3 DNA: TGTGCCAGCAGTGGTAGGGTAAACAATGAGCAGTTCTTC
V gene: TRBV2; D gene: NA; clone size: many; J gene: TRBJ2-5; CDR3 protein: CASSVDSQEKTQYF; CDR3 DNA: TGTGCCAGCAGTGTGGACAGCCAAGAAAAGACCCAGTACTTC
V gene: TRBV30; D gene: NA; clone size: many; J gene: TRBJ2-7; CDR3 protein: CAWASEVEQYF; CDR3 DNA: TGTGCCTGGGCTAGCGAGGTTGAGCAGTACTTC
V gene: TRBV7-8; D gene: TRBD2; clone size: many; J gene: TRBJ2-2; CDR3 protein: CASSWEASGVNTGELFF; CDR3 DNA: TGTGCCAGCAGCTGGGAGGCCAGCGGGGTGAACACCGGGGAGCTGTTTTTT
V gene: TRBV20-1; D gene: TRBD2; clone size: NA; J gene: TRBJ2-2; CDR3 protein: CSARAPPGTSGARIGELFF; CDR3 DNA: TGCAGTGCTAGAGCCCCACCCGGGACTAGCGGGGCGCGTATCGGGGAGCTGTTTTTT
V gene: TRBV12-3/TRBV12-4; D gene: TRBD1; clone size: NA; J gene: TRBJ1-2; CDR3 protein: CASTRQGAVYGYTF; CDR3 DNA: TGTGCCAGCACCCGACAGGGGGCGGTCTATGGCTACACCTTC
V gene: TRBV19; D gene: NA; clone size: NA; J gene: TRBJ1-5; CDR3 protein: CASSIRTSRANQPQHF; CDR3 DNA: TGTGCCAGTAGTATACGCACATCAAGGGCTAATCAGCCCCAGCATTTT
V gene: TRBV20-1; D gene: TRBD1; clone size: many; J gene: TRBJ1-2; CDR3 protein: CSADRGGQGDYGYTF; CDR3 DNA: TGCAGTGCTGATAGGGGCGGACAGGGCGACTATGGCTACACCTTC
V gene: TRBV12-3/TRBV12-4; D gene: NA; clone size: many; J gene: TRBJ1-5; CDR3 protein: CASSLELAAEPQHF; CDR3 DNA: TGTGCCAGCAGTTTGGAGTTGGCAGCCGAGCCCCAGCATTTT
V gene: TRBV9; D gene: TRBD1; clone size: few; J gene: TRBJ1-3; CDR3 protein: CASKPSGGPGSGNTIYF; CDR3 DNA: TGTGCCAGCAAACCCTCAGGGGGGCCCGGCTCTGGAAACACCATATATTTT
V gene: TRBV13; D gene: TRBD2; clone size: NA; J gene: TRBJ2-5; CDR3 protein: CASSPRGLAGLETQYF; CDR3 DNA: TGTGCCAGCAGCCCCCGGGGACTAGCGGGGTTGGAGACCCAGTACTTC
V gene: TRBV4-1; D gene: NA; clone size: few; J gene: TRBJ2-7; CDR3 protein: CASSYQDRTYEQYF; CDR3 DNA: TGCGCCAGCAGCTACCAGGACAGAACCTACGAGCAGTACTTC
V gene: TRBV12-3/TRBV12-4; D gene: NA; clone size: many; J gene: TRBJ1-1; CDR3 protein: CASSRLGGGNTEAFF; CDR3 DNA: TGTGCCAGCAGCCGACTCGGCGGGGGGAACACTGAAGCTTTCTTT
V gene: TRBV5-1; D gene: TRBD2; clone size: NA; J gene: TRBJ2-1; CDR3 protein: CASSLGLAEDEQFF; CDR3 DNA: TGCGCCAGCAGCTTGGGACTAGCCGAGGATGAGCAGTTCTTC
V gene: TRBV11-3; D gene: NA; clone size: many; J gene: TRBJ2-1; CDR3 protein: CASSGGNNEQFF; CDR3 DNA: TGTGCCAGCAGCGGAGGGAACAATGAGCAGTTCTTC
V gene: TRBV11-3; D gene: NA; clone size: few; J gene: TRBJ2-1; CDR3 protein: CASSPGAPSSYNEQFF; CDR3 DNA: TGTGCCAGCAGCCCGGGGGCCCCTAGCTCCTACAATGAGCAGTTCTTC
V gene: TRBV7-2; D gene: NA; clone size: once; J gene: TRBJ2-2; CDR3 protein: CASSKRAGPNTGELSF; CDR3 DNA: TGTGCCAGCAGCAAACGGGCGGGGCCCAACACCGGGGAGCTGTCTTTT
V gene: TRBV29-1; D gene: NA; clone size: NA; J gene: TRBJ2-4; CDR3 protein: CSVEGTFTNIQYF; CDR3 DNA: TGCAGCGTTGAAGGGACATTTACTAACATTCAGTACTTC
V gene: TRBV5-1; D gene: NA; clone size: few; J gene: TRBJ2-1; CDR3 protein: CASHPGHRGNEQFF; CDR3 DNA: TGCGCCAGTCACCCGGGACATAGAGGCAATGAGCAGTTCTTC
V gene: TRBV5-6; D gene: NA; clone size: NA; J gene: TRBJ1-5; CDR3 protein: CASSLGEGRNQPQHF; CDR3 DNA: TGTGCCAGCAGCTTGGGGGAGGGAAGGAATCAGCCCCAGCATTTT
V gene: TRBV28; D gene: TRBD1; clone size: NA; J gene: TRBJ1-1; CDR3 protein: CASSSGRTGVTEAFF; CDR3 DNA: TGTGCCAGCAGTTCGGGCCGGACAGGGGTCACTGAAGCTTTCTTT
V gene: TRBV20-1; D gene: NA; clone size: few; J gene: TRBJ2-2; CDR3 protein: CSASAENTGELFF; CDR3 DNA: TGCAGTGCTTCCGCAGAGAACACCGGGGAGCTGTTTTTT
V gene: TRBV28; D gene: NA; clone size: many; J gene: TRBJ2-2; CDR3 protein: CASSLWPGSGELFF; CDR3 DNA: TGTGCCAGCAGTTTATGGCCTGGTTCCGGGGAGCTGTTTTTT
V gene: TRBV6-1; D gene: NA; clone size: NA; J gene: TRBJ2-1; CDR3 protein: CASSEGVNTRKQFF; CDR3 DNA: TGTGCCAGCAGTGAAGGAGTAAATACAAGAAAGCAGTTCTTC
V gene: TRBV11-2; D gene: NA; clone size: many; J gene: TRBJ1-2; CDR3 protein: CASSFKGGDDYGYTF; CDR3 DNA: TGTGCCAGCAGCTTCAAGGGAGGGGACGACTATGGCTACACCTTC
V gene: TRBV2; D gene: NA; clone size: many; J gene: TRBJ2-7; CDR3 protein: CASSVPDTYEQYF; CDR3 DNA: TGTGCCAGCAGTGTTCCGGACACTTACGAGCAGTACTTC
V gene: TRBV20-1; D gene: NA; clone size: many; J gene: TRBJ2-1; CDR3 protein: CSARSGLTYNEQFF; CDR3 DNA: TGCAGTGCTAGAAGTGGCCTTACCTACAATGAGCAGTTCTTC
V gene: TRBV20-1; D gene: NA; clone size: many; J gene: TRBJ2-3; CDR3 protein: CSARVQGMGTDTQYF; CDR3 DNA: TGCAGTGCTAGAGTCCAGGGGATGGGCACAGATACGCAGTATTTT
V gene: TRBV11-3; D gene: NA; clone size: many; J gene: TRBJ2-7; CDR3 protein: CASRHYYEQYF; CDR3 DNA: TGTGCCAGCAGGCATTACTACGAGCAGTACTTC
V gene: TRBV27; D gene: NA; clone size: many; J gene: TRBJ1-1; CDR3 protein: CASSLSVMNTEAFF; CDR3 DNA: TGTGCCAGCAGTTTAAGTGTCATGAACACTGAAGCTTTCTTT
V gene: TRBV12-3/TRBV12-4; D gene: NA; clone size: few; J gene: TRBJ1-1; CDR3 protein: CASSFGQASSSEAFF; CDR3 DNA: TGTGCCAGCAGTTTCGGGCAGGCGTCTTCATCTGAAGCTTTCTTT
V gene: TRBV3-1; D gene: NA; clone size: NA; J gene: TRBJ2-3; CDR3 protein: CASSQDVTGTDTQYF; CDR3 DNA: TGTGCCAGCAGCCAAGATGTTACAGGGACAGATACGCAGTATTTT
V gene: TRBV6-1; D gene: TRBD2; clone size: many; J gene: TRBJ2-5; CDR3 protein: CASSRASGGGQETQYF; CDR3 DNA: TGTGCCAGCAGTCGAGCTAGCGGGGGGGGTCAAGAGACCCAGTACTTC
V gene: TRBV11-2; D gene: NA; clone size: many; J gene: TRBJ1-2; CDR3 protein: CASSQRPILNYGYTF; CDR3 DNA: TGTGCCAGCAGCCAACGCCCCATTCTTAACTATGGCTACACCTTC
V gene: TRBV10-2; D gene: NA; clone size: NA; J gene: TRBJ1-6; CDR3 protein: CASSERVPSPLHF; CDR3 DNA: TGCGCCAGCAGTGAGAGAGTTCCTTCACCCCTCCACTTT
V gene: TRBV3-1; D gene: TRBD1; clone size: NA; J gene: TRBJ2-2; CDR3 protein: CASSRRGTAFTGELFF; CDR3 DNA: TGTGCCAGCAGCCGTAGGGGGACAGCTTTCACCGGGGAGCTGTTTTTT
V gene: TRBV6-1; D gene: TRBD1; clone size: many; J gene: TRBJ1-3; CDR3 protein: CASSLGQGLNTIYF; CDR3 DNA: TGTGCCAGCAGTTTGGGACAGGGTCTGAACACCATATATTTT
V gene: TRBV14; D gene: NA; clone size: NA; J gene: TRBJ2-3; CDR3 protein: CASSQDAGPQYF; CDR3 DNA: TGTGCCAGCAGCCAAGATGCAGGGCCGCAGTATTTT
V gene: TRBV7-9; D gene: NA; clone size: NA; J gene: TRBJ1-2; CDR3 protein: CASSFGRDAGYTF; CDR3 DNA: TGTGCCAGCAGCTTTGGCAGGGACGCTGGCTACACCTTC
V gene: TRBV20-1; D gene: TRBD1; clone size: many; J gene: TRBJ2-1; CDR3 protein: CSATPTGGSYNEQFF; CDR3 DNA: TGCAGTGCCACCCCTACAGGGGGCTCCTACAATGAGCAGTTCTTC
V gene: TRBV11-3; D gene: NA; clone size: NA; J gene: TRBJ1-1; CDR3 protein: CASSEILDTEAFF; CDR3 DNA: TGTGCCAGCAGTGAAATTCTGGACACTGAAGCTTTCTTT
V gene: TRBV7-9; D gene: TRBD2; clone size: many; J gene: TRBJ2-1; CDR3 protein: CASSPTTSGGREQFF; CDR3 DNA: TGTGCCAGCAGCCCGACGACTAGCGGGGGGCGTGAGCAGTTCTTC
V gene: TRBV20-1; D gene: NA; clone size: many; J gene: TRBJ1-2; CDR3 protein: CSAREPNYGYTF; CDR3 DNA: TGCAGTGCTAGAGAGCCTAACTATGGCTACACCTTC
V gene: TRBV4-2; D gene: TRBD1; clone size: few; J gene: TRBJ2-3; CDR3 protein: CASSQGPTRQGFTDTQYF; CDR3 DNA: TGTGCCAGCAGCCAGGGGCCCACGAGACAGGGGTTCACAGATACGCAGTATTTT
V gene: TRBV7-8; D gene: NA; clone size: many; J gene: TRBJ1-1; CDR3 protein: CASSSGGATRNTEAFF; CDR3 DNA: TGTGCCAGCAGCTCCGGCGGGGCGACACGGAACACTGAAGCTTTCTTT